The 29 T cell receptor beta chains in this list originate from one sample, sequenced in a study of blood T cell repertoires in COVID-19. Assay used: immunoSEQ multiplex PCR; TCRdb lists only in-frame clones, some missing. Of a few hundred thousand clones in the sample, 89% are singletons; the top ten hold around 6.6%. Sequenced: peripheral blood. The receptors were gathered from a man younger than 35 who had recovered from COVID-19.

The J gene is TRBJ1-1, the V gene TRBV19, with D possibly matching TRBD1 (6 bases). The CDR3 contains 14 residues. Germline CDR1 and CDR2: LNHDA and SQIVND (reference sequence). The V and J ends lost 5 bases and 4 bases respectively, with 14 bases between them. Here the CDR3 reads CASSLQGMGTEAFF. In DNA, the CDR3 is TGTGCCAGTAGTTTACAGGGAATGGGCACTGAAGCTTTCTTT.

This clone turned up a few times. The DNA of the CDR3 is TGTGCCAGCAGCTCTGGGGGGACTATGAACACCGGGGAGCTGTTTTTT. It specifies CASSSGGTMNTGELFF. The chain has TRBV7-9 and TRBJ2-2; 7 bases fit TRBD2. With V trimmed by 4 bases and J by 1 base, 6 bases remained unmatched. The germline CDR1 and CDR2 sequences are SEHNR and FQNEAQ (reference sequence). The CDR3 is 16 amino acids.

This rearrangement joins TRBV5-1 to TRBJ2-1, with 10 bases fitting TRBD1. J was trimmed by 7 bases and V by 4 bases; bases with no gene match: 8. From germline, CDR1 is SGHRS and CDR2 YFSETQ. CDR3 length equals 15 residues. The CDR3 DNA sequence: TGCGCCAGCAGCCCAGTGGGACAGGGGTTGAATGAGCAGTTCTTC. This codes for CASSPVGQGLNEQFF.

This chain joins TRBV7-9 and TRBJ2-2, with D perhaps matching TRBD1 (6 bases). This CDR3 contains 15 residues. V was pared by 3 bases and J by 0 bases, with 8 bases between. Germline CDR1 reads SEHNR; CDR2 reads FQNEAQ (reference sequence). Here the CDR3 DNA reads TGTGCCAGCAGCTTCTGGACAGCGAACACCGGGGAGCTGTTTTTT. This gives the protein CASSFWTANTGELFF.

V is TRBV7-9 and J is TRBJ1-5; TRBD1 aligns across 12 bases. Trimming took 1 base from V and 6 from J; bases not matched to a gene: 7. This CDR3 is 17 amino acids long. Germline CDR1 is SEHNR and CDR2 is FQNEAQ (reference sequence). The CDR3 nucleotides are TGTGCCAGCAGCTTAGGGAGGGACAGGGGGCTGGGTCAGCCCCAGCATTTT. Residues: CASSLGRDRGLGQPQHF.

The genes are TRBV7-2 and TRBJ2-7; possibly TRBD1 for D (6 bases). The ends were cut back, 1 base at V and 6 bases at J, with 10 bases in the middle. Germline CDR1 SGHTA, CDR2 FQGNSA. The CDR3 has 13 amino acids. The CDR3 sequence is CASSLVGQIEQYF. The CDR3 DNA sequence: TGTGCCAGCAGCTTAGTCGGACAGATCGAGCAGTACTTC.

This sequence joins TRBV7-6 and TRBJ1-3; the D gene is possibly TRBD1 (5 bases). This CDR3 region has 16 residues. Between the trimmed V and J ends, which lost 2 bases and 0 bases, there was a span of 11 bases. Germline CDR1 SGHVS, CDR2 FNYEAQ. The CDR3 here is CASSLSGPSSGNTIYF. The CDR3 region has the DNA TGTGCCAGCAGCTTATCAGGGCCTTCCTCTGGAAACACCATATATTTT.

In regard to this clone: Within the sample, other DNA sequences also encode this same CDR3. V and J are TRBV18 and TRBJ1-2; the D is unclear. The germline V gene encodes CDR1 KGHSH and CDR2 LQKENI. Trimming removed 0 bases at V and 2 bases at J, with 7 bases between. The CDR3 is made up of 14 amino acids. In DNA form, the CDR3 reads TGTGCCAGCTCACCACCCGCGGGAAACTATGGCTACACCTTC. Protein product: CASSPPAGNYGYTF.

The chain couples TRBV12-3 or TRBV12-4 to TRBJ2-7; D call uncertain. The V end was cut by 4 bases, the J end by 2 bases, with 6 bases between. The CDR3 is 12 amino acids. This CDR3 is CASSSRAYEQYF. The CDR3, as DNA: TGTGCCAGCAGTTCGCGAGCCTACGAGCAGTACTTC.

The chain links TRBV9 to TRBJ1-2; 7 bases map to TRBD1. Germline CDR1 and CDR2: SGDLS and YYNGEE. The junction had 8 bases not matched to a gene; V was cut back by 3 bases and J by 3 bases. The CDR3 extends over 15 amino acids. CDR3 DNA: TGTGCCAGCAGCGCGGGACAGAGTAGAGACTATGGCTACACCTTC. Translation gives CASSAGQSRDYGYTF.

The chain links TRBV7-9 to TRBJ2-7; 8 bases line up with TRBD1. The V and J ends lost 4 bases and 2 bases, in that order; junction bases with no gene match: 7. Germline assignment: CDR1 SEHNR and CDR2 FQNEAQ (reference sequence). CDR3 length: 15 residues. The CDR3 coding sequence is TGTGCCAGCAGCTCGGTACAGGGACAGGCCTACGAGCAGTACTTC. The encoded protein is CASSSVQGQAYEQYF.

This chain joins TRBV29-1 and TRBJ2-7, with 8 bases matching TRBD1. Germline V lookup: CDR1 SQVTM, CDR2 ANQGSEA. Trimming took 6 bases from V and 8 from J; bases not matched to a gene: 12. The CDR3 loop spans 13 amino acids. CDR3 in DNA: TGCAGCGTACCGGGACAGGAGGTTACGAAGCAGTACTTC. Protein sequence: CSVPGQEVTKQYF.

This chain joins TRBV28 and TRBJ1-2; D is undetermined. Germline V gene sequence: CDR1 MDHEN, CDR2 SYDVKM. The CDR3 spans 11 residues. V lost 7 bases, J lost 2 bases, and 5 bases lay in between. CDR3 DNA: TGTGCCAGCAACTCCAACTATGGCTACACCTTC. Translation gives CASNSNYGYTF.

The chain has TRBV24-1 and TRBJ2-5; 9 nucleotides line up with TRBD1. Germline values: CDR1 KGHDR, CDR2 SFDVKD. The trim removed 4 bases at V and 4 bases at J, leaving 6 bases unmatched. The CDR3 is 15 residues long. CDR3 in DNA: TGTGCCACCAGTGACCGAGGGACAGGGATAGAGACCCAGTACTTC. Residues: CATSDRGTGIETQYF.

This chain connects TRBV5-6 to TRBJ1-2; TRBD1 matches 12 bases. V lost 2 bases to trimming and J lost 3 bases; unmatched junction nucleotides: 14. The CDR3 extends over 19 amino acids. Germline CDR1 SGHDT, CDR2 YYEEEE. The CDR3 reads CASSFFVPGQGAFDYGYTF. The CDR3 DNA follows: TGTGCCAGCAGCTTTTTCGTACCGGGACAGGGGGCGTTTGACTATGGCTACACCTTC.

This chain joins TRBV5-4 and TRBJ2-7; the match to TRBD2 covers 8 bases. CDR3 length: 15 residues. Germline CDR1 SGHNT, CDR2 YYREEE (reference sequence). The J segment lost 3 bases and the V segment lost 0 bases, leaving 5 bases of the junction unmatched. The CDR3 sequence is CASSLGGGGLYEQYF. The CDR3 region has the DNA TGTGCCAGCAGCTTGGGCGGCGGGGGGCTCTACGAGCAGTACTTC. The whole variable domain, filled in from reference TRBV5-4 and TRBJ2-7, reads ETGVTQSPTHLIKTRGQQVTLRCSSQSGHNTVSWYQQALGQGPQFIFQYYREEENGRGNFPPRFSGLQFPNYSSELNVNALELDDSALYLCASSLGGGGLYEQYFGPGTRLTVT.

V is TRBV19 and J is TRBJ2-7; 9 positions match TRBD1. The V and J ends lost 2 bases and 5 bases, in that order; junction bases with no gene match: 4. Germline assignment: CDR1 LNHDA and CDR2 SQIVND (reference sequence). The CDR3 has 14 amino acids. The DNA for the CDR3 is TGTGCCAGTAGTATATGGGACAGGGAAGACGAGCAGTACTTC. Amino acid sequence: CASSIWDREDEQYF.

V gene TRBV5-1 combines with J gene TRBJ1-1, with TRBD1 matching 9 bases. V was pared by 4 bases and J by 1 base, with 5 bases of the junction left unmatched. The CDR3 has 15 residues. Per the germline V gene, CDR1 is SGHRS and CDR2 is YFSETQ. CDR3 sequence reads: CASSSYRGQNTEAFF. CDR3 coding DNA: TGCGCCAGCAGCAGTTACAGGGGGCAGAACACTGAAGCTTTCTTT. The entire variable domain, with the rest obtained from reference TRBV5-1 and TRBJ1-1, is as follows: KAGVTQTPRYLIKTRGQQVTLSCSPISGHRSVSWYQQTPGQGLQFLFEYFSETQRNKGNFPGRFSGRQFSNSRSEMNVSTLELGDSALYLCASSSYRGQNTEAFFGQGTRLTVV.

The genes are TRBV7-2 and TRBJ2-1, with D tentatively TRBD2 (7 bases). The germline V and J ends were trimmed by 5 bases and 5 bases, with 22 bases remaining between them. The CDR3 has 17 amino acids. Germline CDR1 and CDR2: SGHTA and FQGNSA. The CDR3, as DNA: TGTGCCAGCAGCAACTCCTTGGGGGCGGGAGCTAACAATGAGCAGTTCTTC. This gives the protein CASSNSLGAGANNEQFF.

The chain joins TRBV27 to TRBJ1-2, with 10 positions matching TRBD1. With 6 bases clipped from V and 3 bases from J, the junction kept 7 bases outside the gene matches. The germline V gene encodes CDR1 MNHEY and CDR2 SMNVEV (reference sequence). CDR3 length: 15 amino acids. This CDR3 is CASSQSTGGDYGYTF. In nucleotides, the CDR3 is TGTGCCAGCAGCCAGTCGACAGGGGGCGACTATGGCTACACCTTC.

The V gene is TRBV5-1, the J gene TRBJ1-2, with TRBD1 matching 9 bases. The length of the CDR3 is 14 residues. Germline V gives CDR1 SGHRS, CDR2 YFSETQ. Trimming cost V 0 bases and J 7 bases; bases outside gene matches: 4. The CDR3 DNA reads TGCGCCAGCAGCTTGGGACAGGGGGAAGGTGGCTACACCTTC. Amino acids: CASSLGQGEGGYTF.

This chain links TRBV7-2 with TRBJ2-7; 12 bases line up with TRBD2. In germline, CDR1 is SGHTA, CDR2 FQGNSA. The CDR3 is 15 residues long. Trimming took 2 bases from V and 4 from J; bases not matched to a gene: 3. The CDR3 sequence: CASSLHTSGGYEQYF. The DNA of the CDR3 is TGTGCCAGCAGCTTACATACTAGCGGGGGGTACGAGCAGTACTTC.

CDR3 nucleotides: TGCGCCAGCAGCTTGGGAGGGTACACAGATACGCAGTATTTT. It translates to CASSLGGYTDTQYF. The V gene is TRBV5-1, the J gene TRBJ2-3; D perhaps matches TRBD2 (5 bases). CDR3 length: 14 amino acids. Germline CDR1 SGHRS, CDR2 YFSETQ. V lost 0 bases and J 2 bases, leaving 7 bases between the germline ends.

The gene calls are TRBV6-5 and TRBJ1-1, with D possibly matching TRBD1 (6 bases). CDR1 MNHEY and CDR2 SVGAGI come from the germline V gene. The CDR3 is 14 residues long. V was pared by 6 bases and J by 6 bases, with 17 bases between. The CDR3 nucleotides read TGTGCCAGCAGGGAGACAGGATTCAGCGCTGAAGCTTTCTTT. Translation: CASRETGFSAEAFF.

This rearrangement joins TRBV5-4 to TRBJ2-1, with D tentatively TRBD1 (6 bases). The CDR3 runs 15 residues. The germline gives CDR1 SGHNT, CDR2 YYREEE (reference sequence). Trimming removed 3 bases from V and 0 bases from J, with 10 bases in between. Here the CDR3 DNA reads TGTGCCAGCAGCTGGGACAAGAGCTCCTACAATGAGCAGTTCTTC. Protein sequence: CASSWDKSSYNEQFF.

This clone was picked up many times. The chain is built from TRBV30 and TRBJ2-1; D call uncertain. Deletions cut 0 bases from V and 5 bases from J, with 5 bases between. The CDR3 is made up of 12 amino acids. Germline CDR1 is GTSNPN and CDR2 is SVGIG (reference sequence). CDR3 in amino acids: CAWSVTDNEQFF. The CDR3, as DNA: TGTGCCTGGAGTGTAACGGACAATGAGCAGTTCTTC.

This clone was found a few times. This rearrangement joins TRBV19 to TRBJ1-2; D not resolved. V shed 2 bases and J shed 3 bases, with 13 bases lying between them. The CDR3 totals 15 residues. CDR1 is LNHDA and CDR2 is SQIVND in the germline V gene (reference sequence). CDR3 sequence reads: CASSIRGNFHYGYTF. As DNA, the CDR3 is TGTGCCAGTAGTATACGAGGGAATTTCCACTATGGCTACACCTTC.

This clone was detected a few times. CDR3: CASSAFTGTYDNEQFF. The CDR3 nucleotides are TGTGCCAGCAGTGCCTTCACCGGGACTTACGACAATGAGCAGTTCTTC. The chain employs TRBV6-1 and TRBJ2-1, with D possibly TRBD2 on 6 matching bases. The germline V and J ends were trimmed by 4 bases and 5 bases, with 18 bases remaining between them. The CDR3 covers 16 residues. The V gene's germline CDR1 is MNHNS and CDR2 SASEGT.

The CDR3 spells CAISEVGGSNYGYTF. Here the CDR3 DNA reads TGTGCCATCAGTGAGGTAGGGGGCTCCAACTATGGCTACACCTTC. The J gene is TRBJ1-2, the V gene TRBV10-3, with 7 bases fitting TRBD1. CDR3 length equals 15 residues. After removal of 2 bases from V and 2 bases from J, the junction contained 5 bases not matched to a gene. CDR1 is ENHRY and CDR2 is SYGVKD in the germline V gene.